The 30 T cell receptor beta chains listed next were all sequenced from one sample in a study of T-cell reconstitution after alpha-beta-depleted transplantation in children. Unique molecular identifiers were incorporated when the TCRbeta library was constructed. One entry per CDR3 protein results from TCRdb running MiXCR on the PCR reads. The sample lists about 980,000 distinct CDR3 sequences, roughly 29% occurring once. Sequenced material: PBMCs, mostly from graft donor cells, taken 360 days after TCRalphabeta/CD19-depleted stem cell transplant. These receptors were taken from a boy under two years old who had a stem cell transplant for SCID, so the T cells may come from the graft donor.

This clonotype appeared a few times. V gene TRBV29-1 combines with J gene TRBJ2-1; D perhaps matches TRBD1 (5 bases). The CDR3 has 12 amino acids. V lost 6 bases to trimming and J lost 10 bases, with 16 bases between them. CDR1 and CDR2 (germline): SQVTM, ANQGSEA. As DNA, the CDR3 is TGCAGCGTCTCTCAGACCCACAGGGAGCAGTTCTTC. It is translated as CSVSQTHREQFF.

V is TRBV7-3 and J is TRBJ2-2; D may be TRBD1 (6 bases). V was shortened by 5 bases and J by 5 bases, with 24 bases between the two germline ends. The germline gives CDR1 SGHTA, CDR2 FQGTGA. This CDR3 spans 18 amino acids. CDR3 loop: CASSKPSQGAWRTGELFF. CDR3 nucleotide sequence: TGTGCCAGCAGCAAACCCTCACAGGGCGCGTGGAGGACCGGGGAGCTGTTTTTT.

Only a few counts were recorded for this clonotype. The chain carries TRBV24-1 and TRBJ1-2; D is ambiguous. CDR1 is KGHDR, CDR2 SFDVKD, per germline. The CDR3 is made up of 12 amino acids. The V gene lost 3 bases and the J gene lost 4 bases, with 5 bases spanning the gap. CDR3 in amino acids: CATSDRGYGYTF. CDR3 sequence (DNA): TGTGCCACCAGTGATCGGGGCTATGGCTACACCTTC.

The table lists this clonotype with a count of one. The chain joins TRBV5-1 to TRBJ2-5; 7 positions match TRBD1. Germline V gives CDR1 SGHRS, CDR2 YFSETQ. V lost 0 bases and J lost 5; bases outside the gene matches: 4. The CDR3 is made up of 14 amino acids. CDR3 protein: CASSLEQGHETQYF. DNA for the CDR3: TGCGCCAGCAGCTTGGAACAGGGGCACGAGACCCAGTACTTC.

A few counts support this clonotype. The gene calls are TRBV12-3 or TRBV12-4 and TRBJ1-5, with 7 bases aligning to TRBD1. With 3 bases clipped from V and 5 bases from J, the junction kept 4 bases outside the gene matches. There are 14 residues in the CDR3. The CDR3 DNA follows: TGTGCCAGCAGTTTCGACAGGGCCTATCAGCCCCAGCATTTT. This gives the protein CASSFDRAYQPQHF.

This clonotype was counted at least ten times. The chain combines TRBV2 with TRBJ2-1; TRBD2 aligns across 7 bases. After removal of 4 bases from V and 7 bases from J, the junction contained 4 bases not matched to a gene. Germline-derived CDR1 and CDR2 are SNHLY and FYNNEI. The CDR3 totals 13 residues. The CDR3 protein is CASSVSGGNEQFF. In DNA, the CDR3 is TGTGCCAGCAGTGTCTCCGGGGGGAATGAGCAGTTCTTC.

The chain joins TRBV5-1 to TRBJ2-5, with 9 bases matching TRBD2. CDR3 length: 15 amino acids. The trim removed 4 bases at V and 5 bases at J, leaving 9 bases unmatched. Germline V gives CDR1 SGHRS, CDR2 YFSETQ. In nucleotides, the CDR3 is TGCGCCAGCAGCGGCAAGCGGGGGGTAGAGGAGACCCAGTACTTC. Protein: CASSGKRGVEETQYF. The full variable domain, completed using reference TRBV5-1 and TRBJ2-5, is KAGVTQTPRYLIKTRGQQVTLSCSPISGHRSVSWYQQTPGQGLQFLFEYFSETQRNKGNFPGRFSGRQFSNSRSEMNVSTLELGDSALYLCASSGKRGVEETQYFGPGTRLLVL.

The V gene is TRBV20-1, the J gene TRBJ1-5; D uncertain. This CDR3 is built from 13 residues. V lost 6 bases and J 3 bases, leaving 12 bases between the germline ends. Germline loops: CDR1 DFQATT, CDR2 SNEGSKA (reference sequence). This CDR3 is CSAGTGPNQPQHF. DNA of the CDR3: TGCAGTGCCGGTACCGGTCCCAATCAGCCCCAGCATTTT.

This clonotype came up a few times. This chain uses TRBV12-3 or TRBV12-4 with TRBJ1-5; 7 bases agree with TRBD1. The CDR3 totals 15 residues. Trimming at V came to 3 bases and at J to 6 bases, leaving 8 bases not matched to a gene. CDR3 nucleotides: TGTGCCAGCAGTTTCGTGCCGCAGGGGGGTCAGCCCCAGCATTTT. It yields the protein CASSFVPQGGQPQHF.

This CDR3 reads CASGNLGGRAEAFF. CDR3 sequence (DNA): TGTGCCAGCGGAAACTTGGGGGGGAGGGCTGAAGCTTTCTTT. This chain uses TRBV7-9 with TRBJ1-1; possible D gene TRBD1, 5 bases. V was shortened by 8 bases and J by 6 bases, with 19 bases between the two germline ends. The CDR3 totals 14 residues. CDR1 is SEHNR, CDR2 FQNEAQ, per germline (reference sequence).

The V gene is TRBV20-1, the J gene TRBJ1-1; TRBD1 might be the D (6 bases). V gave up 5 bases and J gave up 4 bases, with 8 bases separating them. In germline, CDR1 is DFQATT, CDR2 SNEGSKA (reference sequence). This CDR3 has 11 residues. DNA of the CDR3: TGCAGTGCTTACAGGGCCACTGAAGCTTTCTTT. It yields the protein CSAYRATEAFF.

Only a few counts were recorded for this clonotype. CDR3 loop: CSASLIAKNIQYF. The CDR3 DNA reads as TGCAGTGCTAGCTTGATAGCCAAAAACATTCAGTACTTC. The chain employs TRBV20-1 and TRBJ2-4, with D uncertain. Germline values: CDR1 DFQATT, CDR2 SNEGSKA (reference sequence). The CDR3 totals 13 residues. Deletions cut 3 bases from V and 0 bases from J, with 6 bases between.

The rearrangement links TRBV12-3 or TRBV12-4 to TRBJ2-1; perhaps D is TRBD1 or TRBD2 (7 bases each). Trimming removed 5 bases at V and 8 bases at J, with 13 bases between. The CDR3 is 13 residues long. CDR3 bases: TGTGCCAGCAGTCGCCCAGGGGGGGATGAGCAGTTCTTC. It codes for CASSRPGGDEQFF.

This clonotype showed up just a few times. The DNA of the CDR3 is TGTGCCAGCAGCCCCCGGGACTATCCCCACTCTGGAAACACCATATATTTT. This translates into CASSPRDYPHSGNTIYF. The rearrangement uses TRBV6-1 and TRBJ1-3; tentative D call: TRBD1 (5 bases). Germline loops: CDR1 MNHNS, CDR2 SASEGT. V dropped 6 bases and J dropped 0 bases, with 18 bases sitting between them. The CDR3 loop spans 17 amino acids.

CDR3 loop: CASRVINTEAFF. The CDR3 coding sequence is TGTGCCAGCAGGGTTATTAACACTGAAGCTTTCTTT. J is TRBJ1-1 and V is TRBV12-3 or TRBV12-4; no firm D call. Trimming removed 6 bases from V and 2 bases from J, with 7 bases in between. There are 12 residues in the CDR3.

This chain links TRBV7-2 with TRBJ2-5, with D perhaps TRBD2 (5 bases). There are 16 residues in the CDR3. The germline V gene has CDR1 SGHTA and CDR2 FQGNSA. The V gene lost 5 bases and the J gene lost 5 bases, with 21 bases spanning the gap. The DNA for the CDR3 is TGTGCCAGCAGCCAACCCGGGGAAGGGCTCGAGGAGACCCAGTACTTC. It encodes CASSQPGEGLEETQYF.

J is TRBJ2-3 and V is TRBV9; tentative D call: TRBD2 (6 bases). Deletions cut 0 bases from V and 6 bases from J, with 11 bases between. This CDR3 comprises 14 residues. CDR1 is SGDLS, CDR2 YYNGEE, per germline. CDR3 protein: CASSVEGRLDTQYF. As DNA, the CDR3 is TGTGCCAGCAGCGTAGAGGGGAGGCTGGATACGCAGTATTTT.

The table lists this clonotype with a few counts. The rearrangement joins TRBV5-1 to TRBJ2-2; D is unclear. Trimming pared 4 bases from V and 0 bases from J, leaving 13 bases between. CDR1 and CDR2 (germline): SGHRS, YFSETQ. The CDR3 runs to 16 residues. The CDR3 sequence: CASSRTGSANTGELFF. CDR3 DNA sequence: TGCGCCAGCAGCCGGACCGGAAGCGCGAACACCGGGGAGCTGTTTTTT.

The chain has TRBV5-1 and TRBJ2-7, with D unresolved. Germline V gene lookup returns CDR1 SGHRS and CDR2 YFSETQ. Deletions cut 2 bases from V and 5 bases from J, with 14 bases between. The CDR3 runs to 14 residues. Here the CDR3 DNA reads TGCGCCAGCAGCTTCTCGGCAGGCCTCAACGAGCAGTACTTC. Residues: CASSFSAGLNEQYF.

The chain combines TRBV28 with TRBJ1-1; 8 bases agree with TRBD1. The CDR3 contains 15 residues. V shed 5 bases, J shed 1 base, and the junction held 6 bases outside the gene matches. CDR1 MDHEN and CDR2 SYDVKM come from the germline V gene. CDR3 amino acids: CASSRPGQANTEAFF. The CDR3 DNA reads as TGTGCCAGCAGTAGACCGGGACAGGCGAACACTGAAGCTTTCTTT.

J is TRBJ2-1 and V is TRBV20-1; D is undetermined. The ends were cut back, 2 bases at V and 5 bases at J, with 10 bases in the middle. Germline V gives CDR1 DFQATT, CDR2 SNEGSKA (reference sequence). The CDR3 extends over 13 amino acids. The CDR3 region is CSARMSGNNEQFF. The CDR3 nucleotides are TGCAGTGCTAGAATGTCTGGCAACAATGAGCAGTTCTTC.

This clonotype was counted a few times. The J gene is TRBJ2-5, the V gene TRBV15; 9 bases are shared with TRBD2. V lost 3 bases to trimming and J lost 3 bases; unmatched junction nucleotides: 5. Germline CDR1 is LNHNV and CDR2 is YYDKDF (reference sequence). The CDR3 is made up of 15 amino acids. CDR3 protein: CATSSVRLAEETQYF. The DNA of the CDR3 is TGTGCCACCAGCAGCGTAAGACTAGCGGAAGAGACCCAGTACTTC. The full variable domain, with the rest looked up from reference TRBV15 and TRBJ2-5, is DAMVIQNPRYQVTQFGKPVTLSCSQTLNHNVMYWYQQKSSQAPKLLFHYYDKDFNNEADTPDNFQSRRPNTSFCFLDIRSPGLGDTAMYLCATSSVRLAEETQYFGPGTRLLVL.

The chain recombines TRBV18 with TRBJ2-7; tentatively, D is TRBD1 (5 bases). Trimming cost V 2 bases and J 5 bases, with 16 bases left between them. Germline V gene lookup returns CDR1 KGHSH and CDR2 LQKENI. This CDR3 contains 15 residues. CDR3 loop: CASSPFPRALDEQYF. DNA of the CDR3: TGTGCCAGCTCACCATTCCCCAGGGCTCTGGACGAGCAGTACTTC.

The rearrangement joins TRBV10-3 to TRBJ2-2; D remains unclear. With 4 bases removed from V and 0 bases from J, the gap between germline ends came to 12 bases. The CDR3 totals 16 residues. Germline V gene data show CDR1 as ENHRY and CDR2 as SYGVKD. This chain's CDR3 is CAISARGPPNTGELFF. As DNA, the CDR3 is TGTGCCATCAGTGCTAGAGGACCGCCGAACACCGGGGAGCTGTTTTTT.

The chain employs TRBV12-3 or TRBV12-4 and TRBJ2-3; 9 nucleotides match TRBD2. The ends lost 3 bases at V and 6 bases at J; junction bases unmatched: 7. CDR3 size: 15 residues. For the CDR3, the DNA is TGTGCCAGCAGTTTCGGCGGGGGGGCCCACGATACGCAGTATTTT. This encodes CASSFGGGAHDTQYF.

This sequence joins TRBV20-1 and TRBJ2-1; TRBD2 matches 16 bases. V shed 5 bases, J shed 14 bases, and the junction held 9 bases outside the gene matches. Looked up from germline, CDR1 is DFQATT and CDR2 is SNEGSKA (reference sequence). The CDR3 consists of 14 residues. The CDR3, as DNA: TGCAGTGCTGCACCGGGACTAGCGGGGGGGATAGAGTTCTTC. Its translation: CSAAPGLAGGIEFF.

This clonotype was recorded once. V is TRBV7-3 and J is TRBJ2-3, with 10 bases that match TRBD1. Germline V lookup: CDR1 SGHTA, CDR2 FQGTGA. V shed 4 bases, J shed 2 bases, and the junction held 6 bases outside the gene matches. This CDR3 is built from 16 residues. DNA for the CDR3: TGTGCCAGCAGCTGGACAGGGGGAACCCCCACAGATACGCAGTATTTT. This translates into CASSWTGGTPTDTQYF.

The chain couples TRBV5-1 to TRBJ2-1; D might be TRBD1 or TRBD2, each matching 6 bases. V lost 2 bases and J 5 bases, leaving 17 bases between the germline ends. The CDR3 runs 16 residues. Germline CDR1 reads SGHRS; CDR2 reads YFSETQ. The CDR3 protein is CASSFGGGPTNNEQFF. The DNA for the CDR3 is TGCGCCAGCAGCTTCGGTGGGGGGCCGACAAACAATGAGCAGTTCTTC.

V is TRBV20-1 and J is TRBJ2-1, with 7 bases aligning to TRBD2. Unmatched junction bases numbered 6, after V lost 3 bases and J lost 7 bases. The CDR3 contains 13 residues. Germline V gene lookup returns CDR1 DFQATT and CDR2 SNEGSKA (reference sequence). The CDR3 loop is CSARGSGANEQFF. The DNA for the CDR3 is TGCAGTGCTAGGGGAAGCGGGGCGAATGAGCAGTTCTTC.

The chain joins TRBV3-1 to TRBJ2-1; no clear D. This CDR3 comprises 12 residues. Germline V gene data show CDR1 as LGHDT and CDR2 as YNNKEL (reference sequence). V gave up 2 bases and J gave up 14 bases, with 13 bases separating them. The CDR3 DNA follows: TGTGCCAGCAGCCAAAACTCTGTCGAGGAGTTCTTC. Its protein product is CASSQNSVEEFF.